Listed here are 8 T cell receptor beta chains from one sample, sequenced in a study of T cell repertoires in ileal Crohn's disease. Assay: immunoSEQ multiplex PCR; the TCRdb copy retains only in-frame clones and omits some. The sample consists of about 59,000 clones, about 89% of them appearing once. Time point of the sample: neoterminal ileum biopsy at postoperative endoscopy, about 6 months after surgery. Sequencing was performed on ileal tissue. These receptors all come from an adult with Crohn's disease.

The rearrangement uses TRBV7-2 and TRBJ1-5; possible D gene TRBD1, 6 bases. V dropped 3 bases and J dropped 0 bases, with 12 bases sitting between them. The V gene's germline CDR1 is SGHTA and CDR2 FQGNSA. CDR3 length equals 16 residues. The CDR3 DNA sequence: TGTGCCAGCAGCTTGCCAGGGGCCATTAGCAATCAGCCCCAGCATTTT. Protein: CASSLPGAISNQPQHF.

The rearrangement links TRBV27 to TRBJ2-6; tentative D call: TRBD1 (6 bases). Germline values: CDR1 MNHEY, CDR2 SMNVEV (reference sequence). The germline V and J ends were trimmed by 2 bases and 1 base, with 6 bases remaining between them. This CDR3 spans 15 amino acids. This CDR3 is CASSLGTSGANVLTF. The CDR3 DNA sequence: TGTGCCAGCAGTTTAGGGACATCTGGGGCCAACGTCCTGACTTTC. Looking up the rest from reference TRBV27 and TRBJ2-6 gives the full variable domain: EAQVTQNPRYLITVTGKKLTVTCSQNMNHEYMSWYRQDPGLGLRQIYYSMNVEVTDKGDVPEGYKVSRKEKRNFPLILESPSPNQTSLYFCASSLGTSGANVLTFGAGSRLTVL.

The V gene is TRBV5-5, the J gene TRBJ1-2; D unclear. The CDR3 consists of 17 residues. V was shortened by 0 bases and J by 1 base, with 16 bases between the two germline ends. Germline-derived CDR1 and CDR2 are SGHKS and YYEKEE (reference sequence). CDR3 DNA: TGTGCCAGCAGCTTGGAACCCACACCAACGAATAACTATGGCTACACCTTC. Its protein product is CASSLEPTPTNNYGYTF.

The rearrangement joins TRBV2 to TRBJ2-7, with 8 bases aligning to TRBD1. The CDR3 sequence is 16 residues long. The V gene's germline CDR1 is SNHLY and CDR2 FYNNEI. With 7 bases clipped from V and 1 base from J, the junction kept 12 bases outside the gene matches. As DNA, the CDR3 is TGTGCCAGCAAATCTCAGGGGGCTTCACCGTCCTACGAGCAGTACTTC. It codes for CASKSQGASPSYEQYF.

The chain has TRBV19 and TRBJ1-1; 7 bases are shared with TRBD1. With V trimmed by 9 bases and J by 7 bases, 8 bases remained unmatched. Per the germline V gene, CDR1 is LNHDA and CDR2 is SQIVND (reference sequence). The CDR3 is made up of 12 amino acids. DNA for the CDR3: TGTGCCAGGAGAGGGACAGACTATGAAGCTTTCTTT. Its translation is CARRGTDYEAFF.

The chain combines TRBV19 with TRBJ2-1; 12 positions match TRBD2. CDR1 is LNHDA, CDR2 SQIVND, per germline (reference sequence). Trimming took 5 bases from V and 8 from J; bases not matched to a gene: 7. This CDR3 has 15 amino acids. The CDR3 sequence is CASSPRLAGEYEQFF. The CDR3 nucleotides are TGTGCCAGTAGTCCCCGACTAGCGGGAGAATATGAGCAGTTCTTC.

The chain uses TRBV7-2 and TRBJ1-5, with 8 positions matching TRBD1. CDR1 is SGHTA, CDR2 FQGNSA, per germline. V shed 8 bases, J shed 1 base, and the junction held 1 base outside the gene matches. The CDR3 runs 13 residues. As DNA, the CDR3 is TGTGCCAGCCAGGGGGCAAGCAATCAGCCCCAGCATTTT. This codes for CASQGASNQPQHF. Complete variable domain (other parts from reference TRBV7-2 and TRBJ1-5): GAGVSQSPSNKVTEKGKDVELRCDPISGHTALYWYRQSLGQGLEFLIYFQGNSAPDKSGLPSDRFSAERTGGSVSTLTIQRTQQEDSAVYLCASQGASNQPQHFGDGTRLSIL.

The V and J genes are TRBV20-1 and TRBJ1-1; D gene uncertain. Deletions cut 4 bases from V and 7 bases from J, with 10 bases between. Germline CDR1 and CDR2: DFQATT and SNEGSKA (reference sequence). CDR3 length: 11 amino acids. As DNA, the CDR3 is TGCAGTGCTACTTCTCGGGATGAAGCTTTCTTT. It yields the protein CSATSRDEAFF.